The present T cell receptor beta chain was sequenced within a study of CD8 T cells in ankylosing spondylitis. This clonotype was found a few times. The antigen is not known. The V gene's germline CDR1 is SQVTM and CDR2 ANQGSEA. After removal of 7 bases from V and 5 bases from J, the junction contained 7 bases not matched to a gene. This CDR3 comprises 12 residues. Libraries of TCR beta came from quantitative 5'-RACE with molecular barcodes. TCRdb fed the 5' RACE reads into MiXCR, producing one record per CDR3 protein. Of 400,000 to 450,000 distinct CDR3 sequences in the sample, roughly 15% were seen once. Regarding the study as a whole: A motif of eight highly homologous TCR beta variants was seen as apparently characteristic of ankylosing spondylitis blood.

The sequence was obtained from a male donor with ankylosing spondylitis. The source material was blood, either unsorted or a sorted T cell fraction (not recorded which). This chain joins TRBV29-1 and TRBJ1-1; 7 bases agree with TRBD1. The CDR3 region has the DNA TGCAGCGGGAGACAGGGAACGACTGAAGCTTTCTTT. Translating it yields CSGRQGTTEAFF.